Listed below are T cell receptor beta chains from one sample, sequenced in a study of blood T cell repertoires in COVID-19. Data came from immunoSEQ multiplex PCR; TCRdb stores just in-frame clones and leaves some out. There are a few hundred thousand clones in the sample; roughly four fifths occur only once, and about 4.9% lies in the top ten. The sample comprised PBMCs or T cells enriched from blood (not recorded which). The receptor source for this set is a woman aged 45-65 years who had recovered from COVID-19. CDR3s include the opening cysteine and the closing phenylalanine or tryptophan. The D gene is left open where the match is weak. Clone sizes are given selectively: once, few, many, or a class where the clone is expanded.

TRBD2	TRBV3-1/TRBV3-2	few	TRBJ2-3	CASSQRLAGAHTDTQYF	TGTGCCAGCAGCCAACGACTAGCGGGAGCCCACACAGATACGCAGTATTTT
-	TRBV18	few	TRBJ1-4	CASSPRILGGSTNEKLFF	TGTGCCAGCTCACCCCGCATTTTGGGGGGGTCAACTAATGAAAAACTGTTTTTT
TRBD2	TRBV2	-	TRBJ2-7	CASSQGLAYEQYF	TGTGCCAGCAGTCAGGGACTAGCTTACGAGCAGTACTTC
-	TRBV9	-	TRBJ1-2	CASSLGPGGLANYGYTF	TGTGCCAGCAGCCTAGGCCCTGGGGGCCTAGCTAACTATGGCTACACCTTC
-	TRBV5-4	-	TRBJ1-2	CASSLDRAARYGYTF	TGTGCCAGCAGCTTGGACAGGGCCGCTCGCTATGGCTACACCTTC
TRBD1	TRBV19	-	TRBJ1-1	CASRDRGVTEAFF	TGTGCCAGTAGGGACAGGGGGGTCACTGAAGCTTTCTTT
TRBD2	TRBV5-4	-	TRBJ2-7	CASSSNSPLGLAGSPEQYF	TGTGCCAGCAGCTCAAACTCACCACTTGGACTAGCGGGGAGTCCCGAGCAGTACTTC
TRBD2	TRBV14	-	TRBJ2-7	CASSTTSGRPGGYEQYF	TGTGCCAGCAGCACAACTAGCGGGAGACCAGGAGGGTACGAGCAGTACTTC
-	TRBV6-6	-	TRBJ2-1	CASSTAGSNEQFF	TGTGCCAGCAGTACCGCCGGGTCCAATGAGCAGTTCTTC
-	TRBV4-1	-	TRBJ1-5	CASSQETGTMNQPQHF	TGCGCCAGCAGCCAAGAGACAGGAACCATGAATCAGCCCCAGCATTTT
-	TRBV29-1	-	TRBJ2-1	CSVVHRYNEQFF	TGCAGCGTTGTACACCGCTACAATGAGCAGTTCTTC
-	TRBV5-8	-	TRBJ1-5	CASSPLRGRAEQPQHF	TGTGCCAGCAGCCCCCTGCGCGGGAGGGCCGAACAGCCCCAGCATTTT
-	TRBV4-1	-	TRBJ1-2	CASNRQDGNYGYTF	TGCGCCAGCAACCGACAGGACGGTAACTATGGCTACACCTTC
-	TRBV15	few	TRBJ2-2	CATSTLPAGTGELFF	TGTGCCACCAGCACCTTGCCCGCGGGGACCGGGGAGCTGTTTTTT
-	TRBV5-8	once	TRBJ1-5	CASSLFRTLGNQPQHF	TGTGCCAGCAGCTTGTTCCGGACTTTGGGCAATCAGCCCCAGCATTTT
TRBD1	TRBV28	-	TRBJ1-2	CASTIQGALNYGYTF	TGTGCCAGCACCATACAGGGGGCGTTGAACTATGGCTACACCTTC
TRBD1	TRBV14	-	TRBJ1-1	CASSQGIFGRQGTEAFF	TGTGCCAGCAGCCAAGGTATTTTTGGGAGACAGGGAACTGAAGCTTTCTTT
-	TRBV7-9	few	TRBJ1-2	CASIERRDLLGYTF	TGTGCCAGCATCGAGAGACGGGACTTGCTAGGCTACACCTTC
TRBD1	TRBV5-4	-	TRBJ2-2	CASSRQGAGELFF	TGTGCCAGCAGTCGACAGGGGGCCGGGGAGCTGTTTTTT
-	TRBV9	-	TRBJ2-5	CASSPPLGTGTQYF	TGTGCCAGCAGCCCCCCGTTAGGTACGGGGACCCAGTACTTC
-	TRBV6-5	-	TRBJ1-4	CASIRAGYDEKLFF	TGTGCCAGCATTCGGGCAGGGTATGATGAAAAACTGTTTTTT